The 2 T cell receptor beta chains presented below share a single source sample, sequenced in a study of T-cell reconstitution after alpha-beta-depleted transplantation in children. Preparation of the TCRbeta library used unique molecular identifiers. TCRdb processed the PCR reads anew with MiXCR; each CDR3 protein has one entry. The table records about 98,000 distinct CDR3 sequences, 20% to 30% of them present only once. The sequences come from PBMCs, collected before TCRalphabeta/CD19-depleted stem cell transplant. These receptors were collected from a boy aged 2 to 9 with acute lymphoblastic leukemia, due to receive a stem cell transplant.

This clonotype was recorded at least ten times. CDR3 amino acids: CATSRDPLGRTGGNTIYF. The CDR3 DNA reads TGTGCCACCAGCAGAGATCCCCTGGGCAGGACGGGCGGAAACACCATATATTTT. The gene calls are TRBV15 and TRBJ1-3, with D hard to call. CDR3 length: 18 residues. Germline values: CDR1 LNHNV, CDR2 YYDKDF (reference sequence). Trimming removed 0 bases from V and 4 bases from J, with 19 bases in between.

This clonotype was seen more than once but under ten times. This chain connects TRBV5-1 to TRBJ1-1, with 9 bases fitting TRBD1. Germline values: CDR1 SGHRS, CDR2 YFSETQ. V was clipped by 4 bases and J by 4 bases; unmatched bases: 8. The CDR3 consists of 15 residues. In nucleotides, the CDR3 is TGCGCCAGCAGCCCGGGGACAGGGCTGAGCACTGAAGCTTTCTTT. Translated: CASSPGTGLSTEAFF.